Below are 22 T cell receptor beta chains sequenced from a single sample in a study of CD8 T cells in ankylosing spondylitis. TCRdb itself ran the 5' RACE reads through MiXCR, one entry per CDR3 protein. The data show roughly 260,000 distinct CDR3 sequences, 20% seen once. The material sequenced was blood, either unsorted or a sorted T cell fraction (not recorded which). These TCRs come from a male donor with ankylosing spondylitis or in good health (not recorded which).

The gene calls are TRBV20-1 and TRBJ1-3, with D perhaps matching TRBD1 (6 bases). This CDR3 is built from 17 residues. The ends were cut back, 0 bases at V and 1 base at J, with 16 bases in the middle. In germline, CDR1 is DFQATT, CDR2 SNEGSKA (reference sequence). The chain's CDR3 is CSARDLLGRGSGNTIYF. CDR3 in DNA: TGCAGTGCTAGAGATCTCTTGGGCAGGGGATCTGGAAACACCATATATTTT.

This clonotype has a handful of counts. The genes are TRBV12-3 or TRBV12-4 and TRBJ1-1; D is undetermined. The CDR3 totals 14 residues. Trimming shortened V by 5 bases and J by 1 base, and 11 bases separated the two germline ends. The CDR3 here is CASSPHRPNTEAFF. CDR3 coding DNA: TGTGCCAGCAGTCCACATCGACCGAACACTGAAGCTTTCTTT.

The CDR3 region is CASSTGQGALISGANVLTF. As DNA, the CDR3 is TGTGCCAGCAGCACGGGACAGGGGGCCCTCATCTCTGGGGCCAACGTCCTGACTTTC. This rearrangement joins TRBV11-1 to TRBJ2-6, with 12 bases fitting TRBD1. V dropped 5 bases and J dropped 0; count of bases not matched to a gene: 8. This CDR3 contains 19 residues. Looked up from germline, CDR1 is SGHAT and CDR2 is FQDESV (reference sequence).

The chain joins TRBV4-1 to TRBJ1-1; TRBD1 might be the D (6 bases). Trimming shortened V by 4 bases and J by 1 base, and 16 bases separated the two germline ends. This CDR3 spans 16 amino acids. Germline assignment: CDR1 MGHRA and CDR2 YSYEKL. The CDR3 nucleotides read TGCGCCAGCAGCCCCGGGACAAGCCGGGGGAACACTGAAGCTTTCTTT. Translating it yields CASSPGTSRGNTEAFF.

This CDR3 reads CAISRGRTGELFF. DNA of the CDR3: TGTGCCATCTCTCGGGGGCGGACCGGGGAGCTGTTTTTT. This chain connects TRBV7-8 to TRBJ2-2, with D possibly called TRBD1 or TRBD2 (6 bases each). Germline CDR1 is SGHVS and CDR2 is FQNEAQ. V lost 10 bases and J 5 bases, leaving 14 bases between the germline ends. CDR3 length: 13 residues.

There are many counts of this clonotype. The chain is built from TRBV27 and TRBJ1-5, with D possibly being TRBD1 (6 bases). V was pared by 4 bases and J by 7 bases, with 17 bases between. Germline values: CDR1 MNHEY, CDR2 SMNVEV (reference sequence). The CDR3 runs 15 residues. CDR3 protein: CASSSLQGSRQPQHF. In DNA form, the CDR3 reads TGTGCCAGCAGTTCCTTACAGGGATCGCGACAGCCCCAGCATTTT.

This chain uses TRBV12-3 or TRBV12-4 with TRBJ2-2, with 7 positions matching TRBD1. This CDR3 region has 17 residues. Trimming removed 0 bases from V and 1 base from J; junction bases left unmatched: 5. CDR3 in amino acids: CASSLARDSGNTGELFF. CDR3 sequence (DNA): TGTGCCAGCAGTTTAGCGAGGGACAGCGGGAACACCGGGGAGCTGTTTTTT.

In its sample, this clonotype was seen many times. V gene TRBV29-1 combines with J gene TRBJ2-2, with D possibly being TRBD1 or TRBD2 (5 bases each). V lost 0 bases, J lost 0 bases, and 8 bases lay in between. This CDR3 has 15 residues. Germline assignment: CDR1 SQVTM and CDR2 ANQGSEA. The CDR3 DNA sequence: TGCAGCGTTGAAGACGGGACGGCGAACACCGGGGAGCTGTTTTTT. This encodes CSVEDGTANTGELFF.

This clonotype has just a few counts. This chain connects TRBV5-1 to TRBJ1-1, with TRBD1 as a possible D gene (5 bases). The CDR3 is made up of 13 amino acids. V gave up 5 bases and J gave up 3 bases, with 11 bases separating them. Looked up from germline, CDR1 is SGHRS and CDR2 is YFSETQ. CDR3: CASSFDSDTEAFF. The CDR3 DNA reads TGCGCCAGCAGTTTTGACAGCGACACTGAAGCTTTCTTT. Full variable domain (missing parts from reference TRBV5-1 and TRBJ1-1): KAGVTQTPRYLIKTRGQQVTLSCSPISGHRSVSWYQQTPGQGLQFLFEYFSETQRNKGNFPGRFSGRQFSNSRSEMNVSTLELGDSALYLCASSFDSDTEAFFGQGTRLTVV.

The V and J genes are TRBV10-3 and TRBJ1-5; D gene unclear. Trimming left V 3 bases short and J 3 bases short, with 18 bases between. Germline CDR1 and CDR2: ENHRY and SYGVKD. The CDR3 covers 17 residues. CDR3 amino acids: CAISEESISAYNQPQHF. CDR3 nucleotides: TGTGCCATCAGTGAAGAATCCATATCGGCTTACAATCAGCCCCAGCATTTT.

This clonotype has a handful of counts. One junction end does not reproduce the germline sequence, and a read error may be involved. The V gene is TRBV24-1, the J gene TRBJ1-5; weak D call: TRBD1 (6 bases). The length of the CDR3 is 14 residues. The germline V gene encodes CDR1 KGHDR and CDR2 SFDVKD. The DNA for the CDR3 is TGTGCCACCAGTGATTCTCCAGGGGTCGGGCGAATGGTTTTT. Translation: CATSDSPGVGRMVF.

The rearrangement uses TRBV18 and TRBJ2-2; possibly TRBD2 for D (6 bases). The germline V gene encodes CDR1 KGHSH and CDR2 LQKENI. The CDR3 has 14 amino acids. The ends were cut back, 5 bases at V and 4 bases at J, with 11 bases in the middle. The CDR3 coding sequence is TGTGCCAGCTCATCGGGACTTCGCACCGGGGAGCTGTTTTTT. This codes for CASSSGLRTGELFF.

This clonotype has at least ten counts. This chain uses TRBV9 with TRBJ2-3; 7 bases are a match to TRBD1. This CDR3 spans 16 amino acids. J was trimmed by 2 bases and V by 0 bases; bases with no gene match: 6. Germline V gene lookup returns CDR1 SGDLS and CDR2 YYNGEE. The CDR3 region is CASSVVPTGATDTQYF. The CDR3, as DNA: TGTGCCAGCAGCGTAGTCCCAACAGGGGCCACAGATACGCAGTATTTT.

The V call is TRBV5-1, the J call TRBJ2-1; perhaps TRBD2 as D (5 bases). CDR1 and CDR2 from the germline V gene are SGHRS and YFSETQ. The V and J ends lost 3 bases and 0 bases respectively, with 10 bases between them. This CDR3 has 15 amino acids. The CDR3 sequence is CASSSLGSSYNEQFF. Here the CDR3 DNA reads TGCGCCAGCAGCTCACTAGGTAGCTCCTACAATGAGCAGTTCTTC.

At least ten counts were recorded for this clonotype. This chain uses TRBV12-3 or TRBV12-4 with TRBJ2-1; the match to TRBD2 covers 11 bases. This CDR3 comprises 15 residues. V was pared by 7 bases and J by 9 bases, with 11 bases of the junction left unmatched. CDR3 residues: CASILAGGGGSEQFF. The CDR3 nucleotides are TGTGCCAGCATCCTAGCGGGAGGTGGAGGGTCTGAGCAGTTCTTC.

This clonotype occurred a few times. V usage is TRBV20-1 and J usage is TRBJ2-3, with TRBD2 identical over 13 bases. J was trimmed by 2 bases and V by 1 base; bases with no gene match: 6. CDR1 DFQATT and CDR2 SNEGSKA come from the germline V gene (reference sequence). The CDR3 covers 17 residues. CDR3 DNA sequence: TGCAGTGCTAGAGGAGGACTAGCGGGGGCGCCCACAGATACGCAGTATTTT. Protein product: CSARGGLAGAPTDTQYF.

This clonotype has a handful of counts. This chain uses TRBV9 with TRBJ2-1; D not certain. CDR3 length equals 12 residues. CDR1 is SGDLS and CDR2 is YYNGEE in the germline V gene. V was pared by 4 bases and J by 8 bases, with 10 bases between. CDR3 bases: TGTGCCAGCAGCCGCCGACGGGATGAGCAGTTCTTC. As protein: CASSRRRDEQFF.

This chain links TRBV11-2 with TRBJ2-2; 9 bases map to TRBD2. V was pared by 2 bases and J by 4 bases, with 8 bases of the junction left unmatched. The CDR3 contains 17 residues. Germline V CDR1 and CDR2: SGHAT, FQNNGV. The CDR3 coding sequence is TGTGCCAGCAGCTTAAATCTGGCGGGAGGGATCACCGGGGAGCTGTTTTTT. This gives the protein CASSLNLAGGITGELFF. The full variable domain, in which reference TRBV11-2 and TRBJ2-2 provide the parts outside the CDR3, is EAGVAQSPRYKIIEKRQSVAFWCNPISGHATLYWYQQILGQGPKLLIQFQNNGVVDDSQLPKDRFSAERLKGVDSTLKIQPAKLEDSAVYLCASSLNLAGGITGELFFGEGSRLTVL.

This clonotype was counted between two and nine times. This chain links TRBV12-3 or TRBV12-4 with TRBJ1-3; perhaps TRBD1 as D (5 bases). V dropped 3 bases and J dropped 6 bases, with 9 bases sitting between them. The CDR3 totals 13 residues. This CDR3 reads CASSFDSKNTIYF. As DNA, the CDR3 is TGTGCCAGCAGTTTTGACAGTAAAAACACCATATATTTT.

This clonotype has a handful of counts. The CDR3 nucleotides are TGTGCCACCAGTGAAACCGGACAGGGGGGGCAGCCCCAGCATTTT. Residues: CATSETGQGGQPQHF. The rearrangement joins TRBV24-1 to TRBJ1-5; 10 bases are a match to TRBD1. CDR3 size: 15 residues. After removal of 4 bases from V and 7 bases from J, the junction contained 6 bases not matched to a gene. The V gene's germline CDR1 is KGHDR and CDR2 SFDVKD.

This chain joins TRBV5-1 and TRBJ2-1; TRBD2 aligns across 14 bases. Trimming removed 3 bases from V and 6 bases from J; junction bases left unmatched: 2. There are 15 residues in the CDR3. The germline gives CDR1 SGHRS, CDR2 YFSETQ. In DNA, the CDR3 is TGCGCCAGCAGCTGGGGACTAGCGGGGGCCAATGAGCAGTTCTTC. This gives the protein CASSWGLAGANEQFF.

The rearrangement joins TRBV7-3 to TRBJ2-5, with TRBD2 matching over 7 bases. Germline-derived CDR1 and CDR2 are SGHTA and FQGTGA. This CDR3 region has 14 residues. Losses at the gene ends were 3 bases for V and 4 bases for J; bases not matched to a gene: 5. CDR3 region: CASSLGGPGETQYF. The CDR3, as DNA: TGTGCCAGCAGCTTGGGAGGGCCGGGAGAGACCCAGTACTTC.